This T cell receptor (beta chain) originates from a study of T-cell reconstitution after alpha-beta-depleted transplantation in children. CDR3 size: 17 residues. V dropped 3 bases and J dropped 0 bases, with 15 bases sitting between them. Germline V lookup: CDR1 SEHNR, CDR2 FQNEAQ (reference sequence). This clonotype was observed a few times. Library preparation (for TCRbeta) was performed with unique molecular identifiers. A single record per CDR3 protein comes from TCRdb applying MiXCR to the PCR reads. The sample records roughly 610,000 distinct CDR3 sequences, approximately 10% being singletons. This TCR derives from a human donor who donated a stem cell graft to a child with acute myeloid leukemia. The sample in question was PBMCs from the stem cell graft donor, obtained from the stem cell graft. This chain joins TRBV7-9 and TRBJ1-5, with a possible D match to TRBD1 (5 bases). CDR3 coding DNA: TGTGCCAGCAGCTTCGGGACGGACGAATATAGCAATCAGCCCCAGCATTTT. Protein product: CASSFGTDEYSNQPQHF.